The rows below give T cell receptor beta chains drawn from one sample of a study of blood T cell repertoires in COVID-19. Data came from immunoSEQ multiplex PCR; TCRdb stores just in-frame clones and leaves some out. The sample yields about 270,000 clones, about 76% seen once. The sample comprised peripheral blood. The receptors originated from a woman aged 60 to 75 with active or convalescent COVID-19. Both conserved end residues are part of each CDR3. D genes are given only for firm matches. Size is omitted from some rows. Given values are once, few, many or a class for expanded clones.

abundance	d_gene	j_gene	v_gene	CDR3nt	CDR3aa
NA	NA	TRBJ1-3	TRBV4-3	TGCGCCAGCAGCCAAGATCTGACAGTGGATGGAAACACCATATATTTT	CASSQDLTVDGNTIYF
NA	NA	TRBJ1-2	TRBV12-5	TGTGCTAGTGGAAGACTCGCCTTCTATGGCTACACCTTC	CASGRLAFYGYTF
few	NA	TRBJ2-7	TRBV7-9	TGTGCCAGCAGCTCCGGTCGGTTTCAAATTTCGAGCCGTACCTACGAGCAGTACTTC	CASSSGRFQISSRTYEQYF
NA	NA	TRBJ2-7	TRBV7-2	TGTGCCAGCAGCCTTGGCGGGGTTGGCGAGCAGTACTTC	CASSLGGVGEQYF
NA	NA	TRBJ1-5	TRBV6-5	TGTGCCAGCAGTTCCGACAGGTGGAGCAATCAGCCCCAGCATTTT	CASSSDRWSNQPQHF
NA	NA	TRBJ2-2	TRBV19	TGTGCCACTACCCTATGGCGCGGCACGAACACCGGGGAGCTGTTTTTT	CATTLWRGTNTGELFF
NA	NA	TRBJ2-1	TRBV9	TGTGCCAGCAGCGTAGGCAGGGGAGACTACAATGAGCAGTTCTTC	CASSVGRGDYNEQFF
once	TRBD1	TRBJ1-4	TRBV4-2	TGTGCCAGCAGCCAAAGGGGACAGGGTGCAACTAATGAAAAACTGTTTTTT	CASSQRGQGATNEKLFF
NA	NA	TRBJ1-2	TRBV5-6	TGTGCCAGCAGGATCCAGGGACATCCACTAGCTAACTATGGCTACACCTTC	CASRIQGHPLANYGYTF
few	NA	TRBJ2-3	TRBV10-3	TGTGCCATCAGTGGCGCCTGGACTAGTAAGGGACATGGTACGCAGTATTTT	CAISGAWTSKGHGTQYF
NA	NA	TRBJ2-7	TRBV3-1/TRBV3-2	TGTGCCAGCAGCCGCGGACTGGCCTACGAGCAGTACTTC	CASSRGLAYEQYF
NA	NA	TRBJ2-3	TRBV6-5	TGTGCCAGCAGTTACTCACGGGGGGCCACGGATACGCAGTATTTT	CASSYSRGATDTQYF
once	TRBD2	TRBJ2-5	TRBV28	TGTGCCAGCAGTCGCGTCCAGCGGGGGGGCCGGGAGACCCAGTACTTC	CASSRVQRGGRETQYF
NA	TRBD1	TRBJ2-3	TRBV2	TGTGCCAGCAGTGATGACAGGGATCCTACCGGTACGCAGTATTTT	CASSDDRDPTGTQYF
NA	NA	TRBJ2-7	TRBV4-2	TGTGCCAGCAGCCAAAACGCGGGTTACGAGCAGTACTTC	CASSQNAGYEQYF
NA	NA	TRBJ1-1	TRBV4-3	TGCGCCAGCAGCCAAGATATGGAGGTGGGGGGAGCTTTCTTT	CASSQDMEVGGAFF
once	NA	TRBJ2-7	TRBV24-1	TGTGCCCGACGCCCGAAGACCGGGTCGAGGAGCTCCTACGAGCAGTACTTC	CARRPKTGSRSSYEQYF
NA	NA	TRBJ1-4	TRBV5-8	TGTGCCAGCAGCTCATCTACGACCACAGGGAGTAATGAAAAACTGTTTTTT	CASSSSTTTGSNEKLFF
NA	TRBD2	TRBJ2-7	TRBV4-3	TGCGCCAGCAGCCAAGTGGTGACTAGCGGGGATCCGCCCTACGAGCAGTACTTC	CASSQVVTSGDPPYEQYF
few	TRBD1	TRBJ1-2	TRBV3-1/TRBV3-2	TGTGCCAGCAGGAGGGGACAGGCATATGGCTACACCTTC	CASRRGQAYGYTF
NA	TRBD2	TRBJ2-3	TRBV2	TGTGCCAGCAGGCCGGGACTAGCGGGGGGGCCCCAATCCGGGAGAGGGTATACGCAGTATTTT	CASRPGLAGGPQSGRGYTQYF
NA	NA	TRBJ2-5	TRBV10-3	TGTGCCATCAGTGGTTCGTACCAAGAGACCCAGTACTTC	CAISGSYQETQYF
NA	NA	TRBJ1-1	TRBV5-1	TGCGCCAGCAGCTTGGCCTTAACAGGGAGAGGCACTGAAGCTTTCTTT	CASSLALTGRGTEAFF
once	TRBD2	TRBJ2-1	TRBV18	TGTGCCAGCTCACTCTCTAGCGGGGGAGTCACATCCACTGAGCAGTTCTTC	CASSLSSGGVTSTEQFF
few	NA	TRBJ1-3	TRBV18	TGTGCCAGCTCACCACTCGGGGGGTCCGGAAACACCATATATTTT	CASSPLGGSGNTIYF
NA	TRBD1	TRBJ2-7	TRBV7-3	TGTGCCAGCACCGAGGACAGGACCATCTCCTACGAGCAGTACTTC	CASTEDRTISYEQYF
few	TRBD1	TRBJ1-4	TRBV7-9	TGTGCCAGCAGCCAGCTAACGACAGGGGTGGGTGAAAAACTGTTTTTT	CASSQLTTGVGEKLFF
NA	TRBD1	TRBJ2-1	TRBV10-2	TGCGCCAGCAGCGAACCCCTACAGGGGGCGATCGCCAATGAGCAGTTCTTC	CASSEPLQGAIANEQFF
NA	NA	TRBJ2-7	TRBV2	TGTGCCAGCAGTGAGGCGGGCTACGAGCAGTACTTC	CASSEAGYEQYF
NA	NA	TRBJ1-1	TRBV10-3	TGTGCCATCAGTGTAAGCCGAGAAACGTCGGGGGGACCGACGAGCTTT	CAISVSRETSGGPTSF
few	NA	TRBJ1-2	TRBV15	TGTGCCACCAGCAGAGCGCCGAGCTATGGCTACACCTTC	CATSRAPSYGYTF
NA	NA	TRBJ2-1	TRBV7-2	TGTGCCAGCAGCGCTGACAGTTACAATGAGCAGTTCTTC	CASSADSYNEQFF
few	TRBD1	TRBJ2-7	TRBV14	TGTGCCAGCAGCGCCCGGACCGGGACAGGGATGTACGAGCAGTACTTC	CASSARTGTGMYEQYF
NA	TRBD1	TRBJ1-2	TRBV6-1	TGTGCCAGCAGTGAAGCAGGCGGGACAGGGGGCCTCTATGGCTACACCTTC	CASSEAGGTGGLYGYTF
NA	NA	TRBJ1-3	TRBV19	TGTGCCAGTAGACAGGATATCTCTGGAAACACCATATATTTT	CASRQDISGNTIYF
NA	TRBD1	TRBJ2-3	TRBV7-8	TGTGCCAGCAGCTTAGCGCTAATCGGACAGGGGAGAACGGATACGCAGTATTTT	CASSLALIGQGRTDTQYF
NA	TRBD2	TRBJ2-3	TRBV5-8	TGTGCCAGCAGCTGGGGACTAGCGGGGAATACAGATACGCAGTATTTT	CASSWGLAGNTDTQYF
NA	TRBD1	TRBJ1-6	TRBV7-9	TGTGCCAGCAGCCCTTTGGGACAGGGACTTTCACCCCTCCACTTT	CASSPLGQGLSPLHF
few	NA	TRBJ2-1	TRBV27	TGTGCCAGCGGTGGGGTTACTGCGGGGCCCCTATACGCGTACAATGAGCAGTTCTTC	CASGGVTAGPLYAYNEQFF
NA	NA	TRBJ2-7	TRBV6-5	TGTGCCAGCAGTTACAACTCGAGCCCCTACGAGCAGTACTTC	CASSYNSSPYEQYF
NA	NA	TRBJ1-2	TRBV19	TGTGCCAGTAGTATGAATAACAGGGGCTACACCTTC	CASSMNNRGYTF
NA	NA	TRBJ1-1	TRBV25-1	TGTGCCAGCAGTGAATATTTGGCAGGCACTGAAGCTTTCTTT	CASSEYLAGTEAFF
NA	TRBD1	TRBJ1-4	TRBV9	TGTGCCAGCAGCGAGACCTCCGGGACAGGGGATGAAAAACTGTTTTTT	CASSETSGTGDEKLFF
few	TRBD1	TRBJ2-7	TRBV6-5	TGTGCCAGCAGACAGGACAGGGGGCTGTACGAGCAGTACTTC	CASRQDRGLYEQYF
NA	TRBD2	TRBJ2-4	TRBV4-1	TGCGCCAGCAGCCAAGCGGGGGGGGACAACATTCAGTACTTC	CASSQAGGDNIQYF
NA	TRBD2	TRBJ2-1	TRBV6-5	TGTGCCAGCAGCCACGCGGCTAGCGGGGGTCGTGAGCAGTTCTTC	CASSHAASGGREQFF
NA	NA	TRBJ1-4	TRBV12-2	TGTGCAAGTCGCTTAGCCTGCGGAGTTGCCAGCAATAATGAAAAACTGTTTTTT	CASRLACGVASNNEKLFF
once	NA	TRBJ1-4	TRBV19	TGTGCCAGTACTAGTACTGAGGGTGAAAAACTGTTTTTT	CASTSTEGEKLFF
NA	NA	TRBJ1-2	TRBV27	TGTGCCAGCAGTTTTCTAGGAGGGACTAACTATGGCTACACCTTC	CASSFLGGTNYGYTF
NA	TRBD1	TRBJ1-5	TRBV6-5	TGTGCCAGCAATATCCGGGACAGGGACGTTGAGCCCCAGCATTTT	CASNIRDRDVEPQHF
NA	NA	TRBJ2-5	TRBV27	TGTGCCAGCAGTTTGGGGGCAATGGGACAAGAGACCCAGTACTTC	CASSLGAMGQETQYF
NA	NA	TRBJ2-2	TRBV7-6	TGTGCCAGCAGCTTCCATCTAGGGGGGGCTGACACCGGGGAGCTGTTTTTT	CASSFHLGGADTGELFF